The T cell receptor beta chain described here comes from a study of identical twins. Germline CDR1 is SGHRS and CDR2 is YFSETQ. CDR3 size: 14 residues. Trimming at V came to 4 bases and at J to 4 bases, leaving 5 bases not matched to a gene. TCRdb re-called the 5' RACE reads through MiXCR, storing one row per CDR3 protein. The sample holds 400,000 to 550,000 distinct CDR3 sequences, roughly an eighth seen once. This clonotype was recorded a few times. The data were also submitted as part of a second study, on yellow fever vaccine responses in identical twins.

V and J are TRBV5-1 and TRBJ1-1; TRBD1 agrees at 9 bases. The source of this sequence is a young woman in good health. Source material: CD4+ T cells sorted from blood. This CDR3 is CASSMTGGSTEAFF. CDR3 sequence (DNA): TGCGCCAGCAGCATGACAGGGGGATCCACTGAAGCTTTCTTT.